These 26 T cell receptor beta chains originate from one sample sequenced in a study of CD8+ T cells in alopecia areata. Extracted from the samples, RNA was reverse transcribed into cDNA to serve as the sequencing template. TCRdb's copy holds only in-frame clones and misses some; the assay was immunoSEQ multiplex PCR. The sample has around 200,000 clones, 58% seen once. Sample treatment: oral pan-JAK inhibitor, 5-10 mg twice daily. This specimen consisted of CD8+ T cells sorted from blood, obtained at week 24, from a patient treated with tofacitinib. The receptors were sampled from a human donor with alopecia areata.

The table lists this clone with a few counts. The chain is built from TRBV5-6 and TRBJ2-1; D is possibly TRBD1 (5 bases). Looked up from germline, CDR1 is SGHDT and CDR2 is YYEEEE. V lost 2 bases, J lost 4 bases, and 7 bases lay in between. The CDR3 is made up of 13 amino acids. This chain's CDR3 is CASSLQVYNEQFF. The CDR3 bases are TGTGCCAGCAGCTTACAGGTGTACAATGAGCAGTTCTTC.

J is TRBJ1-5 and V is TRBV4-1; the D gene is possibly TRBD1 (6 bases). The CDR3 loop spans 16 amino acids. Germline CDR1 reads MGHRA; CDR2 reads YSYEKL. V was clipped by 1 base and J by 4 bases, with 14 bases between them. The CDR3: CASSQGGPQNNQPQHF. DNA for the CDR3: TGCGCCAGCAGCCAAGGGGGGCCCCAGAATAATCAGCCCCAGCATTTT.

The J gene is TRBJ1-2, the V gene TRBV14, with D tentatively TRBD1 (6 bases). Germline CDR1 reads SGHDN; CDR2 reads FVKESK. V shed 3 bases and J shed 2 bases, with 10 bases lying between them. The CDR3 runs to 14 residues. Here the CDR3 reads CASSHRTENYGYTF. The CDR3 bases are TGTGCCAGCAGCCACCGGACAGAGAACTATGGCTACACCTTC. The entire variable domain, with the rest obtained from reference TRBV14 and TRBJ1-2, is as follows: EAGVTQFPSHSVIEKGQTVTLRCDPISGHDNLYWYRRVMGKEIKFLLHFVKESKQDESGMPNNRFLAERTGGTYSTLKVQPAELEDSGVYFCASSHRTENYGYTFGSGTRLTVV.

The rearrangement links TRBV6-5 to TRBJ2-1; 8 nucleotides align to TRBD1. Germline-derived CDR1 and CDR2 are MNHEY and SVGAGI. V trimming: 6 bases; J trimming: 4 bases; junction bases outside the gene matches: 8. The CDR3 is 15 amino acids. Here the CDR3 DNA reads TGTGCCAGCAGCTCCGACAGGGGCGCTTACAATGAGCAGTTCTTC. It is translated as CASSSDRGAYNEQFF.

This clone was counted a few times. V and J are TRBV19 and TRBJ1-1; no reliable D call. Looked up from germline, CDR1 is LNHDA and CDR2 is SQIVND (reference sequence). This CDR3 region has 12 residues. With 5 bases removed from V and 3 bases from J, the gap between germline ends came to 7 bases. CDR3 bases: TGTGCCAGTAGTTTGGGATACACTGAAGCTTTCTTT. Translated: CASSLGYTEAFF.

This rearrangement joins TRBV30 to TRBJ2-3; TRBD1 matches 8 bases. The V and J ends lost 5 bases and 4 bases, in that order; junction bases with no gene match: 8. This CDR3 is built from 14 residues. Per germline, CDR1 GTSNPN and CDR2 SVGIG (reference sequence). The CDR3 DNA sequence: TGTGCCTGGTCGACAGGGGCGGACCCAGATACGCAGTATTTT. It is translated as CAWSTGADPDTQYF.

This clone was seen only a few times. V usage is TRBV30 and J usage is TRBJ2-7; 10 nucleotides match TRBD1. Germline V CDR1 and CDR2: GTSNPN, SVGIG (reference sequence). The CDR3 loop spans 13 amino acids. With V trimmed by 4 bases and J by 4 bases, 4 bases remained unmatched. The chain's CDR3 is CAWTPGQGYEQYF. CDR3 bases: TGTGCCTGGACCCCGGGACAGGGGTACGAGCAGTACTTC.

Only a few counts were recorded for this clone. The CDR3 DNA reads as TGTGCCAGCAGCCCACTGGGGGGGACTGAAGCTTTCTTT. Amino acid sequence: CASSPLGGTEAFF. V is TRBV11-2 and J is TRBJ1-1, with D possibly being TRBD1 (5 bases). Trimming shortened V by 5 bases and J by 5 bases, and 12 bases separated the two germline ends. Germline loops: CDR1 SGHAT, CDR2 FQNNGV. The CDR3 extends over 13 amino acids.

The chain is built from TRBV5-1 and TRBJ2-5; D unresolved. Looked up from germline, CDR1 is SGHRS and CDR2 is YFSETQ. This CDR3 spans 17 amino acids. V lost 0 bases and J 0 bases, leaving 15 bases between the germline ends. In DNA, the CDR3 is TGCGCCAGCAGCTTGGGGTGGCGAGACAATGACCAAGAGACCCAGTACTTC. Translation: CASSLGWRDNDQETQYF.

This clone was seen a handful of times. The chain recombines TRBV19 with TRBJ2-2; 7 bases line up with TRBD1. This CDR3 is built from 15 residues. With 5 bases clipped from V and 6 bases from J, the junction kept 9 bases outside the gene matches. CDR1 is LNHDA and CDR2 is SQIVND in the germline V gene (reference sequence). CDR3 bases: TGTGCCAGTAGTCTGGACCGACAGGGCCCCGGGGAGCTGTTTTTT. Encoded protein: CASSLDRQGPGELFF.

This chain's CDR3 is CASTLLGQGEEKLFF. In nucleotides, the CDR3 is TGTGCCAGCACCCTCCTGGGACAGGGGGAGGAAAAACTGTTTTTT. V is TRBV5-6 and J is TRBJ1-4, with 11 bases that match TRBD1. The trim removed 6 bases at V and 8 bases at J, leaving 9 bases unmatched. This CDR3 is built from 15 residues. Germline V gene data show CDR1 as SGHDT and CDR2 as YYEEEE. The variable domain in full, with the rest retrieved from reference TRBV5-6 and TRBJ1-4, is DAGVTQSPTHLIKTRGQQVTLRCSPKSGHDTVSWYQQALGQGPQFIFQYYEEEERQRGNFPDRFSGHQFPNYSSELNVNALLLGDSALYLCASTLLGQGEEKLFFGSGTQLSVL.

A few counts support this clone. The chain employs TRBV14 and TRBJ2-1; no reliable D call. Germline lookup yields CDR1 SGHDN and CDR2 FVKESK. V gave up 2 bases and J gave up 12 bases, with 8 bases separating them. The CDR3 runs 11 residues. In DNA, the CDR3 is TGTGCCAGCAGCCAAAGTCGGCCGCAGTTCTTC. Its protein product is CASSQSRPQFF. The whole variable domain, filled in from reference TRBV14 and TRBJ2-1, reads EAGVTQFPSHSVIEKGQTVTLRCDPISGHDNLYWYRRVMGKEIKFLLHFVKESKQDESGMPNNRFLAERTGGTYSTLKVQPAELEDSGVYFCASSQSRPQFFGPGTRLTVL.

The V and J genes are TRBV7-9 and TRBJ1-1; D is unclear. Trimming cost V 1 base and J 7 bases, with 7 bases left between them. The V gene's germline CDR1 is SEHNR and CDR2 FQNEAQ (reference sequence). The CDR3 is made up of 12 amino acids. CDR3 residues: CASSLDGREAFF. The CDR3 nucleotides are TGTGCCAGCAGCTTAGACGGTCGTGAAGCTTTCTTT.

The rearrangement joins TRBV5-6 to TRBJ1-1; D remains ambiguous. The CDR3 runs to 13 residues. The germline V gene has CDR1 SGHDT and CDR2 YYEEEE. V was trimmed by 3 bases and J by 1 base, leaving 7 bases between them. The CDR3 region has the DNA TGTGCCAGCAGCTCCACAACGAACACTGAAGCTTTCTTT. Protein product: CASSSTTNTEAFF.

This CDR3 is CASSSHPWGWGYGYTF. DNA of the CDR3: TGTGCCAGCAGTTCCCACCCTTGGGGTTGGGGCTATGGCTACACCTTC. V usage is TRBV27 and J usage is TRBJ1-2; D is unresolved. The CDR3 runs 16 residues. The germline V and J ends were trimmed by 4 bases and 4 bases, with 19 bases remaining between them. From germline, CDR1 is MNHEY and CDR2 SMNVEV (reference sequence).

The chain recombines TRBV14 with TRBJ2-3, with D perhaps matching TRBD1 or TRBD2 (6 bases each). The CDR3 extends over 16 amino acids. Trimming left V 0 bases short and J 1 base short, with 11 bases between. Germline V gene sequence: CDR1 SGHDN, CDR2 FVKESK. The CDR3 reads CASSQEGGFGTDTQYF. CDR3 DNA: TGTGCCAGCAGCCAAGAGGGGGGCTTCGGCACAGATACGCAGTATTTT.

The V call is TRBV2, the J call TRBJ2-3, with 9 positions matching TRBD2. The CDR3 totals 17 residues. The junction had 6 bases not matched to a gene; V was cut back by 2 bases and J by 0 bases. CDR1 is SNHLY and CDR2 is FYNNEI in the germline V gene. The CDR3 coding sequence is TGTGCCAGCAGTGAATGGCTAGCGGGGAGTAGCACAGATACGCAGTATTTT. Translating it yields CASSEWLAGSSTDTQYF.

The chain couples TRBV5-1 to TRBJ2-7, with D possibly matching TRBD2 (5 bases). With 0 bases removed from V and 6 bases from J, the gap between germline ends came to 13 bases. CDR3 size: 14 residues. Germline V gene lookup returns CDR1 SGHRS and CDR2 YFSETQ. This chain's CDR3 is CASSLAGVGSEQYF. The CDR3 coding sequence is TGCGCCAGCAGCTTGGCCGGGGTAGGGAGCGAGCAGTACTTC. The whole variable domain, remainder taken from reference TRBV5-1 and TRBJ2-7, is KAGVTQTPRYLIKTRGQQVTLSCSPISGHRSVSWYQQTPGQGLQFLFEYFSETQRNKGNFPGRFSGRQFSNSRSEMNVSTLELGDSALYLCASSLAGVGSEQYFGPGTRLTVT.

This clone appeared a few times. For the CDR3, the DNA is TGTGCCAGCAGCAGTAGGGACAGGGGGCGGACAGATACGCAGTATTTT. It encodes CASSSRDRGRTDTQYF. The V gene is TRBV7-9, the J gene TRBJ2-3; 12 bases agree with TRBD1. The germline V gene encodes CDR1 SEHNR and CDR2 FQNEAQ (reference sequence). The CDR3 covers 16 residues. J lost 3 bases, V lost 5 bases, and 6 bases had no gene match.

The chain carries TRBV11-3 and TRBJ1-3; D is unclear. The V and J ends lost 0 bases and 7 bases respectively, with 7 bases between them. CDR3 size: 13 residues. Germline V lookup: CDR1 SGHNT, CDR2 YENEEA. The CDR3 DNA reads TGTGCCAGCAGCTTAGATCTATGGAACACCATATATTTT. Translation: CASSLDLWNTIYF.

The chain has TRBV6-6 and TRBJ1-2; weak D call: TRBD1 (5 bases). Germline V lookup: CDR1 MNHNY, CDR2 SVGAGI (reference sequence). This CDR3 is 16 amino acids long. V was clipped by 6 bases and J by 3 bases, with 20 bases between them. Written as DNA, the CDR3 is TGTGCCAGCAGCCCTGCAGGGATGGCGGTCGACTATGGCTACACCTTC. It translates to CASSPAGMAVDYGYTF.

The V gene is TRBV4-1, the J gene TRBJ2-1; unclear D gene. V lost 0 bases and J lost 6, with 12 bases in between. The length of the CDR3 is 15 residues. The germline V gene has CDR1 MGHRA and CDR2 YSYEKL. CDR3: CASSQELGASNEQFF. CDR3 DNA: TGCGCCAGCAGCCAAGAGTTAGGCGCATCCAATGAGCAGTTCTTC.

A remark on this clone: At one boundary the junction diverges from the germline segment, which might be a read error. The V call is TRBV15, the J call TRBJ1-4; 7 bases are a match to TRBD1. Germline CDR1 is LNHNV and CDR2 is YYDKDF (reference sequence). The CDR3 covers 13 residues. CDR3 nucleotides: TGTGCCACCCGCAGGGGGGGCGAAGAAAAACTGTTTTTT. Amino acids: CATRRGGEEKLFF.

The genes are TRBV19 and TRBJ2-7; 10 bases agree with TRBD2. Germline CDR1 LNHDA, CDR2 SQIVND (reference sequence). The CDR3 extends over 13 amino acids. V lost 5 bases, J lost 3 bases, and 1 base stayed unmatched. The CDR3 protein is CASSLAGVYEQYF. The CDR3 DNA reads as TGTGCCAGTAGTCTAGCGGGGGTCTACGAGCAGTACTTC.

The chain links TRBV5-1 to TRBJ1-1, with 8 bases fitting TRBD1. J gave up 4 bases and V 3 bases, and 17 bases lay outside the gene matches. The length of the CDR3 is 18 residues. CDR1 is SGHRS, CDR2 YFSETQ, per germline. CDR3 DNA: TGCGCCAGCAGCTCCGACCCTGGGCAGGGGGCGCGGGTCACTGAAGCTTTCTTT. It codes for CASSSDPGQGARVTEAFF.

The CDR3 nucleotides read TGTGCCAGCAGCCCAAGCGGGGGGGGCGGCGAGCAGTACTTC. It yields the protein CASSPSGGGGEQYF. The chain recombines TRBV7-6 with TRBJ2-7; TRBD2 matches at 10 bases. The CDR3 is made up of 14 amino acids. Germline loops: CDR1 SGHVS, CDR2 FNYEAQ. The V gene end was trimmed by 5 bases and the J gene end by 6 bases; junction bases not matched to a gene: 7.